Following are 30 T cell receptor beta chains from one sample sequenced in a study of metastatic and nonmetastatic thyroid tumors. Thyroid surgery took place with no prior treatment in any patient. TCRdb reprocessed the PCR reads via MiXCR. Among over 8,000 clones listed, 20% to 30% were seen once. The sample consisted of tumor tissue. Receptors originate from a female donor with papillary thyroid cancer or a benign thyroid nodule (not recorded which). Some clones in this sample may be carry-over from other donors' samples.

On this clone itself: At one end the junction does not follow the germline gene, possibly because of a read error. This chain joins TRBV3-1 and TRBJ1-3; no reliable D call. This CDR3 has 14 residues. Per the germline V gene, CDR1 is LGHDT and CDR2 is YNNKEL (reference sequence). In DNA form, the CDR3 reads TGTGCCGGCAGCCAAGAGGGCCAGGGAAACACCATATATTTT. Protein sequence: CAGSQEGQGNTIYF. Combining the CDR3 with reference TRBV3-1 and TRBJ1-3 gives the whole variable domain DTAVSQTPKYLVTQMGNDKSIKCEQNLGHDTMYWYKQDSKKFLKIMFSYNNKELIINETVPNRFSPKSPDKAHLNLHINSLELGDSAVYFCAGSQEGQGNTIYFGEGSWLTVV.

V and J are TRBV5-1 and TRBJ2-1, with D tentatively TRBD1 (6 bases). Deletions cut 4 bases from V and 3 bases from J, with 8 bases between. Germline lookup yields CDR1 SGHRS and CDR2 YFSETQ. The CDR3 runs to 13 residues. The DNA for the CDR3 is TGCGCCAGCAGCCAACAGGGCTACAATGAGCAGTTCTTC. It translates to CASSQQGYNEQFF.

This clone occurred many times. This specimen includes other DNA sequences encoding the same CDR3. This chain links TRBV11-2 with TRBJ1-1; D gene uncertain. V shed 3 bases and J shed 0 bases, with 14 bases lying between them. Looked up from germline, CDR1 is SGHAT and CDR2 is FQNNGV. This CDR3 is built from 16 residues. CDR3 bases: TGTGCCAGCAGCTTTCACGGTTCGGGGTTGAACACTGAAGCTTTCTTT. Its protein is CASSFHGSGLNTEAFF.

This clone was observed a handful of times. The rearrangement uses TRBV6-2 or TRBV6-3 and TRBJ2-1, with D perhaps matching TRBD1 (6 bases). Germline lookup yields CDR1 MNHEY and CDR2 SVGEGT. This CDR3 contains 11 residues. Deletions cut 11 bases from V and 7 bases from J, with 12 bases between. CDR3 nucleotides: TGTGCCGGGGGCCTATTAAATGAGCAGTTCTTC. Its protein is CAGGLLNEQFF.

Here the CDR3 reads CASRPTGADGYTF. The CDR3, as DNA: TGTGCCAGCAGGCCAACAGGCGCGGATGGCTACACCTTC. The chain is built from TRBV28 and TRBJ1-2, with D perhaps matching TRBD1 (5 bases). This CDR3 contains 13 residues. CDR1 and CDR2 (germline): MDHEN, SYDVKM. V was clipped by 6 bases and J by 6 bases, with 14 bases between them.

By frequency in the sample, this clone is medium-sized. This chain links TRBV28 with TRBJ2-5; D is possibly TRBD1 (6 bases). This CDR3 has 14 amino acids. Germline CDR1 MDHEN, CDR2 SYDVKM. Trimming removed 4 bases from V and 3 bases from J, with 12 bases in between. The CDR3 region has the DNA TGTGCCAGCAGTTCTGCAGGGGTCAAAGAGACCCAGTACTTC. Its protein product is CASSSAGVKETQYF.

This clone has only a few counts. A clone one base away is much larger, so this may be a read error. The chain joins TRBV3-1 to TRBJ2-2; no reliable D call. V gave up 4 bases and J gave up 10 bases, with 10 bases separating them. There are 12 residues in the CDR3. Germline values: CDR1 LGHDT, CDR2 YNNKEL (reference sequence). The CDR3 loop reads CASSLRFEELFF. CDR3 bases: TGTGCCAGCAGCCTGAGATTCGAGGAGCTGTTTTTT.

A word on this clone: At one boundary the junction diverges from the germline segment, which might be a read error. This chain joins TRBV20-1 and TRBJ2-5, with 7 bases fitting TRBD2. The CDR3 loop spans 12 amino acids. The germline gives CDR1 DFQATT, CDR2 SNEGSKA (reference sequence). The CDR3 is CSTRPGGETQYF. The DNA for the CDR3 is TGTAGTACTAGACCCGGGGGGGAGACCCAGTACTTC.

V is TRBV7-9 and J is TRBJ2-7, with 11 bases identical to TRBD1. CDR3 length: 14 residues. Unmatched junction bases numbered 5, after V lost 3 bases and J lost 7 bases. Germline V gene lookup returns CDR1 SEHNR and CDR2 FQNEAQ (reference sequence). This CDR3 is CASSFGQGAHEQYF. The CDR3 DNA is TGTGCCAGCAGCTTCGGACAGGGGGCCCATGAGCAGTACTTC.

The rearrangement uses TRBV6-4 and TRBJ1-1; D may be TRBD1 (5 bases). Germline CDR1 reads MRHNA; CDR2 reads SNTAGT. The CDR3 runs to 14 residues. V was clipped by 6 bases and J by 2 bases, with 13 bases between them. CDR3 nucleotide sequence: TGTGCCAGCAGCCGTACACAGGTTAACACTGAAGCTTTCTTT. It specifies CASSRTQVNTEAFF.

The chain is built from TRBV19 and TRBJ2-7, with D possibly being TRBD2 (7 bases). The germline V gene has CDR1 LNHDA and CDR2 SQIVND (reference sequence). This CDR3 is built from 14 residues. V shed 5 bases and J shed 6 bases, with 17 bases lying between them. CDR3 in amino acids: CASSAGAAGGEQYF. CDR3 nucleotides: TGTGCCAGTAGTGCGGGGGCCGCCGGAGGCGAGCAGTACTTC.

The chain joins TRBV12-3 or TRBV12-4 to TRBJ2-7; a weak D match, TRBD2 (5 bases). The CDR3 spans 12 residues. The V end was cut by 7 bases, the J end by 4 bases, with 11 bases between. CDR3 DNA sequence: TGTGCCAGCAACGCGGGCACGTACGAGCAGTACTTC. Translation: CASNAGTYEQYF.

This clone was recorded many times. The V call is TRBV30, the J call TRBJ1-1; 7 nucleotides line up with TRBD1. CDR3 length: 15 residues. J gave up 5 bases and V 4 bases, and 13 bases lay outside the gene matches. Germline CDR1 is GTSNPN and CDR2 is SVGIG (reference sequence). The CDR3, as DNA: TGTGCCTGGAAGGCAGGGGGAATCGAAAGGACTGAAGCTTTCTTT. Translated: CAWKAGGIERTEAFF.

The rearrangement links TRBV15 to TRBJ1-3; D uncertain. CDR3 length equals 16 residues. The V gene lost 1 base and the J gene lost 2 bases, with 12 bases spanning the gap. Germline values: CDR1 LNHNV, CDR2 YYDKDF (reference sequence). The CDR3 region has the DNA TGTGCCACCAGCAGAGGGGAGAGAATAACTGGAAACACCATATATTTT. It codes for CATSRGERITGNTIYF.

This clone was seen ten or more times. The chain carries TRBV20-1 and TRBJ2-1; D is unclear. CDR3 length: 13 amino acids. Germline V lookup: CDR1 DFQATT, CDR2 SNEGSKA (reference sequence). The V end lost 4 bases, the J end lost 4 bases, and 11 bases lay between the germline ends. In DNA, the CDR3 is TGCAGTGCTATCTCGGATGGATACAATGAGCAGTTCTTC. Residues: CSAISDGYNEQFF.

CDR3 sequence reads: CASRWLGETQYF. DNA for the CDR3: TGTGCCAGCAGATGGCTAGGAGAGACCCAGTACTTC. V and J are TRBV7-2 and TRBJ2-5; D unclear. The CDR3 loop spans 12 amino acids. Germline V gene data show CDR1 as SGHTA and CDR2 as FQGNSA. The ends were cut back, 6 bases at V and 4 bases at J, with 9 bases in the middle. Full variable domain (missing parts from reference TRBV7-2 and TRBJ2-5): GAGVSQSPSNKVTEKGKDVELRCDPISGHTALYWYRQSLGQGLEFLIYFQGNSAPDKSGLPSDRFSAERTGGSVSTLTIQRTQQEDSAVYLCASRWLGETQYFGPGTRLLVL.

By share, this clone ranks as large. J is TRBJ1-3 and V is TRBV15, with 7 positions matching TRBD1. Germline V gene lookup returns CDR1 LNHNV and CDR2 YYDKDF (reference sequence). This CDR3 is 16 amino acids long. J was trimmed by 0 bases and V by 3 bases; bases with no gene match: 5. The CDR3: CATSSWTGHSGNTIYF. CDR3 in DNA: TGTGCCACCAGCAGCTGGACAGGCCACTCTGGAAACACCATATATTTT.

The chain recombines TRBV6-2 or TRBV6-3 with TRBJ1-1; tentative D call: TRBD1 (5 bases). This CDR3 has 14 residues. The V gene lost 3 bases and the J gene lost 3 bases, with 11 bases spanning the gap. Germline V lookup: CDR1 MNHEY, CDR2 SVGEGT. This CDR3 reads CASSYKGADTEAFF. DNA of the CDR3: TGTGCCAGCAGTTATAAAGGGGCGGACACTGAAGCTTTCTTT.

The V gene is TRBV24-1, the J gene TRBJ2-1; TRBD2 agrees at 9 bases. This CDR3 has 19 residues. V trimming: 4 bases; J trimming: 8 bases; junction bases outside the gene matches: 20. Germline loops: CDR1 KGHDR, CDR2 SFDVKD. CDR3 region: CATSDPTSGGSVDWDEQFF. In DNA, the CDR3 is TGTGCCACCAGTGACCCGACTAGCGGAGGTTCGGTAGACTGGGATGAGCAGTTCTTC.

As to this clone: The conserved final phenylalanine or tryptophan is absent from the CDR3, which likely points to a read error. This sequence joins TRBV5-5 and TRBJ2-7; possible D gene TRBD2, 5 bases. The CDR3 sequence is 15 residues long. Germline values: CDR1 SGHKS, CDR2 YYEKEE (reference sequence). CDR3 sequence: CTSSSTGLVSYEQYS. CDR3 coding DNA: TGTACCAGCAGCTCAACGGGGTTGGTATCCTACGAGCAGTACTCC.

This chain joins TRBV20-1 and TRBJ2-1; TRBD2 agrees at 7 bases. CDR3 length: 11 amino acids. Germline CDR1 is DFQATT and CDR2 is SNEGSKA (reference sequence). V lost 6 bases and J lost 4; bases outside the gene matches: 0. In DNA form, the CDR3 reads TGCAGTGCCGGGGGGTACAATGAGCAGTTCTTC. Amino acid sequence: CSAGGYNEQFF.

A few counts support this clone. This chain joins TRBV6-5 and TRBJ1-2; D call uncertain. Germline V gives CDR1 MNHEY, CDR2 SVGAGI. This CDR3 region has 12 residues. V was clipped by 3 bases and J by 4 bases, with 6 bases between them. The CDR3 region is CASSYGTYGYTF. The CDR3 DNA sequence: TGTGCCAGCAGTTATGGTACCTATGGCTACACCTTC.

The V call is TRBV5-1, the J call TRBJ1-1, with D uncertain. Between the trimmed V and J ends, which lost 4 bases and 6 bases, there was a span of 13 bases. Germline V gene data show CDR1 as SGHRS and CDR2 as YFSETQ. The CDR3 extends over 13 amino acids. The CDR3 region is CASSPGGVAEAFF. The CDR3 DNA reads as TGCGCCAGCAGCCCCGGCGGGGTTGCTGAAGCTTTCTTT.

This rearrangement joins TRBV5-1 to TRBJ2-3, with 12 bases fitting TRBD2. The CDR3 length is 16 residues. The germline V gene encodes CDR1 SGHRS and CDR2 YFSETQ. Unmatched junction bases numbered 4, after V lost 4 bases and J lost 1 base. CDR3 nucleotide sequence: TGCGCCAGCAGCCCGCGACTAGCGGGGGGCACAGATACGCAGTATTTT. Translating it yields CASSPRLAGGTDTQYF.

This chain joins TRBV20-1 and TRBJ2-3, with 10 bases identical to TRBD2. The germline V gene encodes CDR1 DFQATT and CDR2 SNEGSKA (reference sequence). V trimming: 2 bases; J trimming: 0 bases; junction bases outside the gene matches: 14. The length of the CDR3 is 19 residues. CDR3 residues: CSARLAGVRGPASTDTQYF. Written as DNA, the CDR3 is TGCAGTGCTAGACTAGCGGGGGTGAGGGGGCCGGCCAGCACAGATACGCAGTATTTT.

This clone was detected ten times or more. V is TRBV19 and J is TRBJ1-4; possible D gene TRBD1, 5 bases. This CDR3 contains 14 residues. Germline loops: CDR1 LNHDA, CDR2 SQIVND (reference sequence). The V end was cut by 5 bases, the J end by 7 bases, with 14 bases between. The CDR3 sequence is CASSFRDGLEKLFF. The DNA for the CDR3 is TGTGCCAGTAGTTTCCGGGACGGCCTTGAAAAACTGTTTTTT.

As DNA, the CDR3 is TGTGCCAGCAGTTACATCGGGGAAGGCTACACCTTC. Protein: CASSYIGEGYTF. The rearrangement joins TRBV6-5 to TRBJ1-2; no clear D. CDR1 and CDR2 (germline): MNHEY, SVGAGI. This CDR3 has 12 residues. V lost 2 bases, J lost 8 bases, and 9 bases lay in between.

There are many counts of this clone. The rearrangement uses TRBV11-2 and TRBJ2-2; no firm D call. CDR1 is SGHAT and CDR2 is FQNNGV in the germline V gene. This CDR3 comprises 14 residues. V was trimmed by 4 bases and J by 0 bases, leaving 6 bases between them. The CDR3 sequence is CASSSTTNTGELFF. In DNA, the CDR3 is TGTGCCAGCAGCTCCACCACGAACACCGGGGAGCTGTTTTTT.

A note on this clone: At one boundary the junction diverges from the germline segment, which might be a read error. The V gene is TRBV9, the J gene TRBJ1-1, with TRBD1 as a possible D gene (6 bases). The CDR3 extends over 14 amino acids. CDR1 and CDR2 (germline): SGDLS, YYNGEE. CDR3: CASSVAGVNTEVFF. The CDR3 bases are TGTGCCAGCAGCGTTGCAGGGGTGAACACTGAAGTTTTCTTT.

V is TRBV6-1 and J is TRBJ1-6, with TRBD1 matching over 7 bases. The germline V gene has CDR1 MNHNS and CDR2 SASEGT. V shed 5 bases and J 5 bases; nucleotides not matched to a gene: 6. The CDR3 has 15 residues. CDR3 residues: CASSPDRVDNSPLHF. CDR3 coding DNA: TGTGCCAGCAGTCCCGACAGGGTTGATAATTCACCCCTCCACTTT.